This TCR beta chain was sequenced for a study of blood T cell repertoires in COVID-19. About the research overall: COVID-19 samples, acute and convalescent, were from the United States, Italy and Spain. The analysed material was cDNA or gDNA that came from T cells, B-cell-depleted T cells, or PBMCs.

Method: immunoSEQ multiplex PCR; TCRdb's copy keeps in-frame clones and lacks some. The sample lists hundreds of thousands of clones; about 87% were seen once. The table lists this clone with a count of one. This receptor was identified in a woman aged 45-65 years with COVID-19, enrolled during active disease. The source material was peripheral blood.

In DNA form, the CDR3 reads TGCGCCAGCAGCTTGGCGGGACTAGCGTGGGAGACCCAGTACTTC. This codes for CASSLAGLAWETQYF. J is TRBJ2-5 and V is TRBV5-1; 10 bases map to TRBD2. Per the germline V gene, CDR1 is SGHRS and CDR2 is YFSETQ. This CDR3 has 15 residues. After removal of 0 bases from V and 5 bases from J, the junction contained 4 bases not matched to a gene.